This paragraph reports one T cell receptor (beta chain). Its matching antigen is unknown. This sample was included in a study of CD8 T cells in Susac syndrome. Findings and limits, study-wide: The study recognized that its TCR sequencing and HLA analysis covered a relatively small number of individuals.

Roughly 0.45 to 1 ug RNA was reverse transcribed with random hexamers. TCRdb independently ran MiXCR on the immunoSEQ multiplex PCR reads; one entry per CDR3 protein. The sample consists of about 60,000 distinct CDR3 sequences, approximately 92% of them appearing once. The CDR3 spans 14 residues. Germline loops: CDR1 MNHEY, CDR2 SMNVEV (reference sequence). Trimming at V came to 3 bases and at J to 4 bases, leaving 3 bases not matched to a gene. Sequenced input: CD8+ T cells from PBMCs. This rearrangement joins TRBV27 to TRBJ2-1; 7 nucleotides align to TRBD1. The origin of this receptor is a human donor in good health. The CDR3 DNA reads as TGTGCCAGCAGTTTGGGGACAGCTTACAATGAGCAGTTCTTC. Protein: CASSLGTAYNEQFF.